This T cell receptor beta chain was identified in a study of long-term antiretroviral therapy in people with HIV. This clone came up a few times. At survey level, the immunoSEQ assay was run in its v3.0 version. Data came from immunoSEQ multiplex PCR; TCRdb stores just in-frame clones and leaves some out. The sample carries over 25,000 clones, approximately 80% recorded once. Every one of the donors gave at least one pre-ART PBMC sample and at least two post-ART PBMC samples. The CDR3 covers 14 residues. Per the germline V gene, CDR1 is MNHEY and CDR2 is SVGAGI. V was trimmed by 6 bases and J by 8 bases, leaving 14 bases between them.

The V gene is TRBV6-5, the J gene TRBJ1-6; possible D gene TRBD1, 6 bases. The sequencing here drew on unsorted PBMCs, taken 1.1 years before starting antiretroviral therapy. This TCR came from a woman aged 25-40 years with HIV. The CDR3 nucleotides are TGTGCCAGCAGACGTACAGGGTCCCATTCACCCCTCCACTTT. Its protein is CASRRTGSHSPLHF.